The rows below give T cell receptor beta chains drawn from one sample of a study of T cell repertoires and HLA-DP antigens. The protocol was immunoSEQ multiplex PCR, while the TCRdb copy is restricted to in-frame clones and leaves out a portion. The sample has almost 90,000 clones; around nine tenths are singletons. These TCRs' antigens remain unknown. What was sequenced was CD4+ T cells from PBMCs. Receptors were obtained from a man aged 45 to 65 in good health and CMV-seronegative. Each CDR3 is given with its conserved first and last residue. The D gene is left open where the match is weak. Size values are once, few and many counts, or a class for expanded clones, and some rows have none.

v_gene	abundance	j_gene	d_gene	CDR3aa	CDR3nt
TRBV6-1	NA	TRBJ2-2	NA	CASRMAENTGELFF	TGTGCCAGCAGAATGGCAGAAAACACCGGGGAGCTGTTTTTT
TRBV21-1	NA	TRBJ2-7	NA	CASSNAGTAYEQYF	TGTGCCAGCAGCAACGCCGGGACAGCTTACGAGCAGTACTTC
TRBV15	NA	TRBJ2-7	NA	CATSRMGVPVNEQYF	TGTGCCACCAGCAGAATGGGGGTCCCCGTTAACGAGCAGTACTTC
TRBV10-3	NA	TRBJ2-5	NA	CAISESKLQETQYF	TGTGCCATCAGTGAGTCGAAATTACAAGAGACCCAGTACTTC
TRBV5-6	NA	TRBJ1-1	NA	CASSLVGALNTEAFF	TGTGCCAGCAGCTTGGTGGGGGCCCTGAACACTGAAGCTTTCTTT
TRBV5-5	NA	TRBJ2-5	TRBD1	CASSLIPRGQGKETQYF	TGTGCCAGCAGCTTGATTCCTCGGGGACAGGGTAAAGAGACCCAGTACTTC
TRBV5-8	NA	TRBJ2-5	NA	CASTPRRGGRETQYF	TGTGCCAGCACCCCAAGGCGAGGTGGGCGAGAGACCCAGTACTTC
TRBV15	NA	TRBJ2-5	NA	CATSRVDAEETQYF	TGTGCCACCAGCAGAGTTGATGCGGAAGAGACCCAGTACTTC
TRBV7-2	few	TRBJ1-5	NA	CASSQQGGNQPQHF	TGTGCCAGCAGCCAACAGGGCGGCAATCAGCCCCAGCATTTT
TRBV5-4	NA	TRBJ1-1	NA	CASSPWTASNTEAFF	TGTGCCAGCAGCCCATGGACGGCCTCGAACACTGAAGCTTTCTTT
TRBV4-1	NA	TRBJ1-4	NA	CASSQIYRNEKLFF	TGCGCCAGCAGCCAAATCTACAGGAATGAAAAACTGTTTTTT
TRBV6-1	NA	TRBJ2-2	NA	CASTQGTGELFF	TGTGCCAGTACTCAGGGCACCGGGGAGCTGTTTTTT
TRBV7-3	NA	TRBJ1-1	NA	CASSPSTGMGEAFF	TGTGCCAGCAGCCCTTCCACGGGCATGGGTGAAGCTTTCTTT
TRBV5-1	NA	TRBJ2-2	TRBD2	CASSSDVAGVTGELFF	TGCGCCAGCAGCTCCGACGTGGCGGGGGTAACCGGGGAGCTGTTTTTT
TRBV19	once	TRBJ2-7	TRBD1	CASRAGTGEAYEQYF	TGTGCCAGTAGAGCCGGGACAGGGGAGGCCTACGAGCAGTACTTC
TRBV2	NA	TRBJ2-1	TRBD2	CASRRAGGTYNEQFF	TGTGCCAGCAGGCGAGCGGGGGGTACCTACAATGAGCAGTTCTTC
TRBV7-2	once	TRBJ2-3	TRBD1	CASSPQGVSTDTQYF	TGTGCCAGCAGCCCACAGGGGGTTAGCACAGATACGCAGTATTTT
TRBV5-5	NA	TRBJ1-2	NA	CASSSQGIGGYTF	TGTGCCAGCAGCTCGCAGGGGATAGGCGGCTACACCTTC
TRBV7-9	few	TRBJ2-2	TRBD1	CASSLTGAAGELFF	TGTGCCAGCAGCTTAACAGGGGCGGCCGGGGAGCTGTTTTTT
TRBV4-1	NA	TRBJ1-2	TRBD1	CASSQMDRADYGYTF	TGCGCCAGCAGCCAAATGGACAGGGCGGACTATGGCTACACCTTC
TRBV19	few	TRBJ2-5	TRBD1	CASSTNRQGGTQYF	TGTGCCAGTAGTACCAACCGACAGGGCGGGACCCAGTACTTC
TRBV7-6	NA	TRBJ2-3	TRBD2	CASSSLAGESDTQYF	TGTGCCAGCAGCTCACTAGCGGGAGAGTCAGATACGCAGTATTTT
TRBV12-5	NA	TRBJ2-1	TRBD2	CASGPLAGAYNEQFF	TGTGCTAGTGGTCCACTAGCGGGGGCGTACAATGAGCAGTTCTTC
TRBV7-2	NA	TRBJ2-5	TRBD2	CASSLRLAGVQTQYF	TGTGCCAGCAGCTTAAGACTAGCGGGGGTTCAGACCCAGTACTTC
TRBV28	many	TRBJ1-1	NA	CASRVGSTEAFF	TGTGCCAGCAGGGTAGGTAGTACTGAAGCTTTCTTT
TRBV4-3	NA	TRBJ2-7	NA	CASSQKGRLSYEQYF	TGCGCCAGCAGCCAAAAAGGCAGACTCTCCTACGAGCAGTACTTC
TRBV5-5	NA	TRBJ1-4	NA	CASSLGTSEKLFF	TGTGCCAGCAGCTTGGGGACCTCTGAAAAACTGTTTTTT
TRBV7-2	NA	TRBJ1-5	NA	CASSPQPNNQPQHF	TGTGCCAGCAGCCCCCAGCCAAACAATCAGCCCCAGCATTTT
TRBV5-1	NA	TRBJ2-5	NA	CASSSNGDQYF	TGCGCCAGCAGCTCGAACGGGGACCAGTACTTC
TRBV7-2	NA	TRBJ2-5	NA	CASSLVQETQYF	TGTGCCAGCAGCTTAGTTCAAGAGACCCAGTACTTC
TRBV4-3	NA	TRBJ1-5	NA	CASSQEWSGDYQPQHF	TGCGCCAGCAGCCAAGAGTGGTCTGGGGATTACCAGCCCCAGCATTTT
TRBV6-5	once	TRBJ1-2	NA	CASSSQRRSGGYTF	TGTGCCAGCAGTTCCCAGAGGCGATCGGGTGGCTACACCTTC
TRBV28	NA	TRBJ2-7	NA	CASTRGSRTYEQYF	TGTGCCAGCACCCGGGGAAGCCGAACCTACGAGCAGTACTTC
TRBV7-3	NA	TRBJ1-2	NA	CASSSNREGYTF	TGTGCCAGCAGCTCAAACAGGGAGGGCTACACCTTC